Listed here are 23 T cell receptor beta chains from one sample, sequenced in a study of cytotoxic CD8 clonotypes in ibrutinib-treated CLL. Assay used: immunoSEQ multiplex PCR; TCRdb lists only in-frame clones, some missing. The sample lists 150,000 or so clones, approximately 80% occurring once. The sample in question was PBMCs, obtained after 12 months of ibrutinib treatment. These receptors were obtained from a human donor with chronic lymphocytic leukemia.

The CDR3 DNA sequence: TGTGCCAGCAGTAGCGGGACGACCTACAATGAGCAGTTCTTC. Translated: CASSSGTTYNEQFF. The V gene is TRBV7-6, the J gene TRBJ2-1; 8 bases align to TRBD2. After removal of 6 bases from V and 2 bases from J, the junction contained 3 bases not matched to a gene. CDR1 is SGHVS and CDR2 is FNYEAQ in the germline V gene. The CDR3 runs to 14 residues.

This clone turned up a few times. This sequence joins TRBV21-1 and TRBJ2-7. TRBV21-1 constitutes a pseudogene. This CDR3 is built from 17 residues. CDR3 DNA: TGTGCCAGCAGCAACTTAGGGTTAGGGCAGGTGGACTACGAGCAGTACTTC. Translation: CASSNLGLGQVDYEQYF.

For the CDR3, the DNA is TGCGCCAGCAGTCAATTGGGGGGACCCAATAATGAAAAACTGTTTTTT. It specifies CASSQLGGPNNEKLFF. This chain uses TRBV23-1 with TRBJ1-4; weak D call: TRBD1 (5 bases). TRBV23-1 is filed as an ORF, its function uncertain. This CDR3 has 16 amino acids. The V end lost 1 base, the J end lost 4 bases, and 13 bases lay between the germline ends.

The CDR3 bases are TGTGCCAGTCACCGGGACTACCAAGAGACCCAGTACTTC. This sequence encodes CASHRDYQETQYF. The V and J genes are TRBV5-5 and TRBJ2-5; the D gene is possibly TRBD2 (6 bases). The CDR3 runs to 13 residues. Trimming shortened V by 8 bases and J by 0 bases, and 11 bases separated the two germline ends. Germline V CDR1 and CDR2: SGHKS, YYEKEE (reference sequence).

This chain joins TRBV5-4 and TRBJ2-5; D call uncertain. V was shortened by 0 bases and J by 0 bases, with 15 bases between the two germline ends. Germline V lookup: CDR1 SGHNT, CDR2 YYREEE (reference sequence). The CDR3 has 17 residues. Here the CDR3 reads CASSLASGRYNQETQYF. The CDR3 DNA reads as TGTGCCAGCAGCTTGGCCTCTGGTCGGTACAACCAAGAGACCCAGTACTTC.

The genes are TRBV5-1 and TRBJ2-1; 8 nucleotides agree with TRBD2. The CDR3 consists of 14 residues. Per the germline V gene, CDR1 is SGHRS and CDR2 is YFSETQ. Trimming cost V 4 bases and J 12 bases; bases outside gene matches: 12. The CDR3 DNA follows: TGCGCCAGCAGCAACCCCGTTAGCGGGATGGTGCAGTTCTTC. Translated, it gives CASSNPVSGMVQFF.

CDR3 bases: TGTGCCAGCAGCCAAGATATAGCGGATACGCAGTATTTT. Translating it yields CASSQDIADTQYF. The chain employs TRBV14 and TRBJ2-3; tentative D call: TRBD2 (5 bases). The CDR3 consists of 13 residues. Trimming left V 0 bases short and J 6 bases short, with 7 bases between. Germline CDR1 reads SGHDN; CDR2 reads FVKESK.

This clone appeared a single time. The genes are TRBV2 and TRBJ2-3; 9 bases are a match to TRBD2. Germline V gene sequence: CDR1 SNHLY, CDR2 FYNNEI. The V gene end was trimmed by 5 bases and the J gene end by 11 bases; junction bases not matched to a gene: 17. CDR3 length: 16 amino acids. CDR3 amino acids: CASSPVAGAPMVGQYF. CDR3 DNA sequence: TGTGCCAGCAGTCCTGTAGCGGGGGCGCCCATGGTTGGGCAGTATTTT.

This chain uses TRBV5-1 with TRBJ1-2, with D perhaps TRBD1 (6 bases). With 0 bases removed from V and 4 bases from J, the gap between germline ends came to 13 bases. The germline V gene has CDR1 SGHRS and CDR2 YFSETQ. The CDR3 has 15 amino acids. CDR3 in DNA: TGCGCCAGCAGCTTGGCAGGGGAGGGACGCTATGGCTACACCTTC. It specifies CASSLAGEGRYGYTF. The entire variable domain, with the rest obtained from reference TRBV5-1 and TRBJ1-2, is as follows: KAGVTQTPRYLIKTRGQQVTLSCSPISGHRSVSWYQQTPGQGLQFLFEYFSETQRNKGNFPGRFSGRQFSNSRSEMNVSTLELGDSALYLCASSLAGEGRYGYTFGSGTRLTVV.

As DNA, the CDR3 is TGTGCCAGCAGCTTTTTTGCATCGGGTGTGCCCGGGGAGCTGTTTTTT. This gives the protein CASSFFASGVPGELFF. This rearrangement joins TRBV7-2 to TRBJ2-2; no firm D call. This CDR3 has 16 amino acids. Germline lookup yields CDR1 SGHTA and CDR2 FQGNSA. V lost 3 bases and J 6 bases, leaving 17 bases between the germline ends. Looking up the rest from reference TRBV7-2 and TRBJ2-2 gives the full variable domain: GAGVSQSPSNKVTEKGKDVELRCDPISGHTALYWYRQSLGQGLEFLIYFQGNSAPDKSGLPSDRFSAERTGGSVSTLTIQRTQQEDSAVYLCASSFFASGVPGELFFGEGSRLTVL.

This chain uses TRBV11-2 with TRBJ1-2; D unclear. Germline loops: CDR1 SGHAT, CDR2 FQNNGV. V gave up 6 bases and J gave up 0 bases, with 8 bases separating them. The CDR3 spans 13 residues. This CDR3 is CASSGAANYGYTF. The CDR3 DNA is TGTGCCAGCAGTGGCGCGGCTAACTATGGCTACACCTTC.

V gene TRBV7-9 combines with J gene TRBJ1-2; 8 nucleotides agree with TRBD1. The CDR3 totals 14 residues. After removal of 4 bases from V and 7 bases from J, the junction contained 8 bases not matched to a gene. Germline-derived CDR1 and CDR2 are SEHNR and FQNEAQ (reference sequence). The CDR3 nucleotides are TGTGCCAGCAGCTCCGCCCGGACAGGGTCTGGCTACACCTTC. This gives the protein CASSSARTGSGYTF.

The table lists this clone with a count of one. The CDR3: CASSHQRGFQGSAGANVLTF. CDR3 bases: TGCGCCAGCAGCCACCAACGGGGGTTCCAGGGATCAGCCGGGGCCAACGTCCTGACTTTC. The genes are TRBV4-1 and TRBJ2-6; D is possibly TRBD2 (6 bases). V was pared by 3 bases and J by 4 bases, with 25 bases between. The CDR3 has 20 residues. CDR1 is MGHRA, CDR2 YSYEKL, per germline.

This sequence joins TRBV19 and TRBJ2-5; 7 bases match TRBD1. J gave up 3 bases and V 5 bases, and 15 bases lay outside the gene matches. CDR3 length: 17 residues. Per the germline V gene, CDR1 is LNHDA and CDR2 is SQIVND (reference sequence). The CDR3 reads CASSRRQGRIIEETQYF. In DNA form, the CDR3 reads TGTGCCAGTAGTCGTAGACAGGGACGAATAATAGAAGAGACCCAGTACTTC.

The V and J genes are TRBV7-9 and TRBJ2-1; 10 nucleotides match TRBD2. Unmatched junction bases numbered 10, after V lost 2 bases and J lost 3 bases. The CDR3 spans 18 residues. Germline CDR1 reads SEHNR; CDR2 reads FQNEAQ (reference sequence). The CDR3 region has the DNA TGTGCCAGCAGCTTAAAATCACGACTAGCGGGCCTCTACAATGAGCAGTTCTTC. It codes for CASSLKSRLAGLYNEQFF.

The gene calls are TRBV6-5 and TRBJ2-7; D possibly matches TRBD1 or TRBD2 (5 bases each). This CDR3 is 14 amino acids long. V gave up 6 bases and J gave up 5 bases, with 17 bases separating them. Looked up from germline, CDR1 is MNHEY and CDR2 is SVGAGI. CDR3 loop: CASRGSGRSHEQYF. In DNA form, the CDR3 reads TGTGCCAGCAGGGGCTCAGGGAGATCTCACGAGCAGTACTTC.

This clone was seen more than once but under ten times. The chain is built from TRBV5-1 and TRBJ1-3; D is uncertain. Trimming took 4 bases from V and 0 from J, leaving 5 bases between them. The CDR3 is 13 amino acids. Germline lookup yields CDR1 SGHRS and CDR2 YFSETQ. Written as DNA, the CDR3 is TGCGCCAGCAGCCTCATCTCTGGAAACACCATATATTTT. This translates into CASSLISGNTIYF.

The CDR3 nucleotides read TGTGCCAGCAGCCTGACAGGGGGCGATGGCTATGGCTACACCTTC. Protein product: CASSLTGGDGYGYTF. The genes are TRBV5-4 and TRBJ1-2; 10 bases fit TRBD1. CDR3 length: 15 amino acids. Per the germline V gene, CDR1 is SGHNT and CDR2 is YYREEE (reference sequence). V lost 4 bases to trimming and J lost 4 bases; unmatched junction nucleotides: 7.

The V gene is TRBV18, the J gene TRBJ1-1; no clear D gene. Trimming shortened V by 5 bases and J by 4 bases, and 11 bases separated the two germline ends. The germline V gene encodes CDR1 KGHSH and CDR2 LQKENI. The CDR3 is made up of 13 amino acids. CDR3 coding DNA: TGTGCCAGCTCAGTGTCGGAGGGCACTGAAGCTTTCTTT. As protein: CASSVSEGTEAFF.

This sequence joins TRBV5-1 and TRBJ2-3, with D unresolved. Looked up from germline, CDR1 is SGHRS and CDR2 is YFSETQ. The length of the CDR3 is 12 residues. The V end was cut by 0 bases, the J end by 4 bases, with 3 bases between. The CDR3 sequence is CASSLGADTQYF. As DNA, the CDR3 is TGCGCCAGCAGCTTGGGAGCAGATACGCAGTATTTT.

A single count supports this clone. The gene calls are TRBV18 and TRBJ1-3; D is undetermined. There are 15 residues in the CDR3. The V gene's germline CDR1 is KGHSH and CDR2 LQKENI. V lost 3 bases to trimming and J lost 0 bases, with 9 bases between them. The CDR3 DNA reads as TGTGCCAGCTCACCTATTCAAGACTCTGGAAACACCATATATTTT. Its protein product is CASSPIQDSGNTIYF.

This sequence joins TRBV6-1 and TRBJ2-7; D not certain. Germline V CDR1 and CDR2: MNHNS, SASEGT. Trimming cost V 7 bases and J 4 bases, with 11 bases left between them. The CDR3 covers 12 residues. This CDR3 is CASTSGSYEQYF. CDR3 DNA sequence: TGTGCCAGCACCTCCGGGTCTTACGAGCAGTACTTC.

The rearrangement uses TRBV28 and TRBJ2-7; 7 bases line up with TRBD1. This CDR3 contains 13 residues. Germline V gene data show CDR1 as MDHEN and CDR2 as SYDVKM. The V segment lost 4 bases and the J segment 6 bases; nucleotides outside the gene matches: 6. In nucleotides, the CDR3 is TGTGCCAGCAGTTCCGGGACAGCTGGCGAGCAGTACTTC. Translated, it gives CASSSGTAGEQYF.